Following are 28 T cell receptor beta chains from one sample sequenced in a study of blood T cell repertoires in COVID-19. Here immunoSEQ multiplex PCR was the method, and the copy in TCRdb shows in-frame clones only, minus some. The table lists 170,000 or so clones, more than 90% of them singletons. The source material was peripheral blood. These receptors were collected from a middle-aged man with acute or convalescent COVID-19.

The chain has TRBV27 and TRBJ1-2; 7 bases fit TRBD1. The V and J ends lost 6 bases and 2 bases, in that order; junction bases with no gene match: 9. The CDR3 is made up of 15 amino acids. CDR1 is MNHEY and CDR2 is SMNVEV in the germline V gene (reference sequence). CDR3: CASRGVTGPNYGYTF. The CDR3 DNA is TGTGCCAGCAGGGGGGTGACAGGGCCAAACTATGGCTACACCTTC.

The V and J genes are TRBV7-9 and TRBJ1-4; 7 bases map to TRBD1. The CDR3 sequence is 17 residues long. Trimming removed 2 bases from V and 10 bases from J; junction bases left unmatched: 16. CDR1 and CDR2 (germline): SEHNR, FQNEAQ (reference sequence). The DNA of the CDR3 is TGTGCCAGCAGCTTACCCATTACCGCCGGGACAGTCGTAAAACTGTTTTTT. Protein sequence: CASSLPITAGTVVKLFF.

This rearrangement joins TRBV7-3 to TRBJ2-1; 7 nucleotides align to TRBD2. This CDR3 comprises 19 residues. Per the germline V gene, CDR1 is SGHTA and CDR2 is FQGTGA. Unmatched junction bases numbered 13, after V lost 2 bases and J lost 0 bases. The CDR3 loop reads CASSLGVGGPGSSYNEQFF. Here the CDR3 DNA reads TGTGCCAGCAGCTTAGGAGTGGGAGGGCCGGGTAGCTCCTACAATGAGCAGTTCTTC.

The chain combines TRBV5-5 with TRBJ2-5; TRBD1 matches 8 bases. CDR3 length: 13 amino acids. V gave up 4 bases and J gave up 4 bases; unmatched junction bases: 3. Germline CDR1 and CDR2: SGHKS and YYEKEE (reference sequence). Here the CDR3 DNA reads TGTGCCAGCAGCACGGACAGGGCAGAGACCCAGTACTTC. Translation gives CASSTDRAETQYF.

The chain recombines TRBV9 with TRBJ2-5, with 8 bases fitting TRBD2. The V segment lost 4 bases and the J segment 6 bases; nucleotides outside the gene matches: 5. CDR1 is SGDLS and CDR2 is YYNGEE in the germline V gene. This CDR3 contains 13 residues. The CDR3 DNA reads TGTGCCAGCAGCATAGGACTAGCCCAGACCCAGTACTTC. It specifies CASSIGLAQTQYF.

This clone was recorded once. The rearrangement uses TRBV6-5 and TRBJ1-6; D is perhaps TRBD1 (5 bases). CDR3 length: 16 residues. CDR1 and CDR2 (germline): MNHEY, SVGAGI. Trimming removed 2 bases at V and 9 bases at J, with 17 bases between. As DNA, the CDR3 is TGTGCCAGCAGTTACAGGGTAGACAGTCTTGGTTCACCCCTCCACTTT. This gives the protein CASSYRVDSLGSPLHF.

The chain couples TRBV3-1 (or the pseudogene TRBV3-2) to TRBJ2-3; a weak D match, TRBD2 (7 bases). V was shortened by 2 bases and J by 2 bases, with 11 bases between the two germline ends. Germline lookup yields CDR1 LGHDT and CDR2 YNNKEL (reference sequence). The CDR3 spans 15 residues. In DNA, the CDR3 is TGTGCCAGCAGCCAAAGGGCGGGGGCCACAGATACGCAGTATTTT. Its translation: CASSQRAGATDTQYF.

The chain employs TRBV6-5 and TRBJ2-5, with 11 bases aligning to TRBD2. The CDR3 contains 14 residues. The V segment lost 4 bases and the J segment 3 bases; nucleotides outside the gene matches: 1. In germline, CDR1 is MNHEY, CDR2 SVGAGI. The CDR3 reads CASSSSGRKETQYF. The CDR3 nucleotides read TGTGCCAGCAGTTCTAGCGGGAGGAAAGAGACCCAGTACTTC.

V and J are TRBV3-1 (or the pseudogene TRBV3-2) and TRBJ1-6, with no clear D. The V gene's germline CDR1 is LGHDT and CDR2 YNNKEL (reference sequence). V lost 3 bases to trimming and J lost 10 bases, with 13 bases between them. The CDR3 loop spans 14 amino acids. The CDR3 DNA sequence: TGTGCCAGCAGCCAGGGCTCAGAAAAGTCACCCCTCCACTTT. Its protein product is CASSQGSEKSPLHF.

This clone was detected only a few times. This sequence joins TRBV7-6 and TRBJ1-2; tentatively, D is TRBD1 (6 bases). This CDR3 has 15 residues. CDR1 and CDR2 from the germline V gene are SGHVS and FNYEAQ. The ends were cut back, 2 bases at V and 2 bases at J, with 12 bases in the middle. CDR3 sequence reads: CASSLKPGQNYGYTF. The CDR3, as DNA: TGTGCCAGCAGCTTAAAGCCAGGACAGAACTATGGCTACACCTTC.

The rearrangement joins TRBV19 to TRBJ2-2; maybe TRBD1 (7 bases). The V and J ends lost 3 bases and 4 bases respectively, with 15 bases between them. Germline lookup yields CDR1 LNHDA and CDR2 SQIVND (reference sequence). The CDR3 is 16 amino acids. This CDR3 reads CASSILEGAGTGELFF. CDR3 sequence (DNA): TGTGCCAGTAGTATTCTGGAGGGGGCGGGCACCGGGGAGCTGTTTTTT.

The chain is built from TRBV24-1 and TRBJ1-3; D may be TRBD1 (6 bases). This CDR3 comprises 11 residues. The V end was cut by 12 bases, the J end by 7 bases, with 12 bases between. Germline values: CDR1 KGHDR, CDR2 SFDVKD. The CDR3: CAAGTTNTIYF. The CDR3, as DNA: TGTGCCGCTGGGACAACTAACACCATATATTTT.

V gene TRBV6-5 combines with J gene TRBJ1-2; D is unresolved. Germline CDR1 MNHEY, CDR2 SVGAGI. CDR3 length: 14 residues. Trimming stripped 0 bases from V and 0 bases from J, with 5 bases between. The CDR3 here is CASSYSRANYGYTF. The CDR3 coding sequence is TGTGCCAGCAGTTACTCTCGGGCTAACTATGGCTACACCTTC.

This rearrangement joins TRBV28 to TRBJ1-5; D is perhaps TRBD1 (5 bases). The CDR3 consists of 14 residues. Germline lookup yields CDR1 MDHEN and CDR2 SYDVKM. Trimming shortened V by 7 bases and J by 7 bases, and 17 bases separated the two germline ends. The CDR3 nucleotides are TGTGCCAGCACCCCCGGGGGGATACGACAGCCCCAGCATTTT. Translating it yields CASTPGGIRQPQHF.

J is TRBJ1-5 and V is TRBV24-1; no clear D gene. Germline V gene data show CDR1 as KGHDR and CDR2 as SFDVKD. Deletions cut 5 bases from V and 1 base from J, with 11 bases between. This CDR3 contains 15 residues. CDR3 bases: TGTGCCACCAGTGGGGCGACCGCGAGCAATCAGCCCCAGCATTTT. Translation gives CATSGATASNQPQHF.

The J gene is TRBJ2-7, the V gene TRBV5-1; no definite D call. CDR3 length: 15 residues. The ends were cut back, 4 bases at V and 3 bases at J, with 17 bases in the middle. Germline loops: CDR1 SGHRS, CDR2 YFSETQ. CDR3: CASSPRVGAGYEQYF. The CDR3 bases are TGCGCCAGCAGCCCCCGGGTTGGAGCTGGCTACGAGCAGTACTTC.

This clone was detected only once. The CDR3 loop reads CASRSGVYEQYF. In DNA form, the CDR3 reads TGTGCCAGCAGGTCCGGGGTCTACGAGCAGTACTTC. The V and J genes are TRBV12-3 or TRBV12-4 and TRBJ2-7; a weak D match, TRBD2 (5 bases). The CDR3 runs to 12 residues. V lost 6 bases and J lost 3, with 9 bases in between.

Comment on this clone: The sample has other DNA sequences that encode this CDR3 too. V is TRBV3-1 (or the pseudogene TRBV3-2) and J is TRBJ2-6; D unclear. Trimming pared 0 bases from V and 4 bases from J, leaving 7 bases between. Germline V gives CDR1 LGHDT, CDR2 YNNKEL (reference sequence). The CDR3 is 15 amino acids. The CDR3 bases are TGTGCCAGCAGCCAAGATCTATCCGGGGCCAACGTCCTGACTTTC. This translates into CASSQDLSGANVLTF.

The chain carries TRBV6-2 or TRBV6-3 and TRBJ1-5; the match to TRBD1 covers 7 bases. The CDR3 has 15 amino acids. The ends lost 2 bases at V and 7 bases at J; junction bases unmatched: 8. Germline lookup yields CDR1 MNHEY and CDR2 SVGEGT. CDR3 loop: CASSYGYRGTQPQHF. The CDR3 region has the DNA TGTGCCAGCAGTTACGGGTACAGGGGCACGCAGCCCCAGCATTTT.

The chain recombines TRBV9 with TRBJ2-5, with 11 bases identical to TRBD2. With 2 bases clipped from V and 3 bases from J, the junction kept 0 bases outside the gene matches. This CDR3 comprises 14 residues. CDR1 is SGDLS, CDR2 YYNGEE, per germline. The DNA for the CDR3 is TGTGCCAGCAGCGTGGGACTAGCGGAAGAGACCCAGTACTTC. Translating it yields CASSVGLAEETQYF.

V gene TRBV27 combines with J gene TRBJ2-2; D is uncertain. Germline loops: CDR1 MNHEY, CDR2 SMNVEV (reference sequence). This CDR3 has 15 residues. V was trimmed by 4 bases and J by 5 bases, leaving 14 bases between them. CDR3 coding DNA: TGTGCCAGCAGTTGGTATCTATCCCTTACCGGGGAGCTGTTTTTT. It encodes CASSWYLSLTGELFF.

This chain connects TRBV28 to TRBJ1-6; 7 positions match TRBD1. J was trimmed by 3 bases and V by 8 bases; bases with no gene match: 1. Germline CDR1 MDHEN, CDR2 SYDVKM. This CDR3 is 13 amino acids long. CDR3 residues: CASRDSYNSPLHF. DNA of the CDR3: TGTGCCAGCCGGGACAGCTATAATTCACCCCTCCACTTT.

The chain employs TRBV19 and TRBJ2-4; 10 bases fit TRBD1. Trimming cost V 1 base and J 9 bases; bases outside gene matches: 3. CDR3 length: 14 amino acids. Germline CDR1 is LNHDA and CDR2 is SQIVND (reference sequence). This CDR3 is CASSIVGDRGIQYF. CDR3 sequence (DNA): TGTGCCAGTAGTATAGTTGGGGACAGGGGCATTCAGTACTTC.

V gene TRBV10-2 combines with J gene TRBJ2-2, with D possibly being TRBD1 (6 bases). The germline gives CDR1 WSHSY, CDR2 SAAADI. This CDR3 has 16 amino acids. V dropped 6 bases and J dropped 4 bases, with 18 bases sitting between them. CDR3 nucleotides: TGCGCCAGCAGGTTACAGGGAGCCTCCGGCACCGGGGAGCTGTTTTTT. Its protein product is CASRLQGASGTGELFF.

The gene calls are TRBV28 and TRBJ1-3, with D maybe TRBD1 (6 bases). V lost 4 bases, J lost 0 bases, and 10 bases lay in between. The CDR3 has 15 residues. Germline CDR1 MDHEN, CDR2 SYDVKM. CDR3 DNA: TGTGCCAGCAGTTGGGACAAGTACTCTGGAAACACCATATATTTT. Translation gives CASSWDKYSGNTIYF. Full variable domain (rest looked up from reference TRBV28 and TRBJ1-3): DVKVTQSSRYLVKRTGEKVFLECVQDMDHENMFWYRQDPGLGLRLIYFSYDVKMKEKGDIPEGYSVSREKKERFSLILESASTNQTSMYLCASSWDKYSGNTIYFGEGSWLTVV.

This rearrangement joins TRBV10-3 to TRBJ2-7, with 10 bases aligning to TRBD1. Trimming took 2 bases from V and 6 from J; bases not matched to a gene: 1. The germline CDR1 and CDR2 sequences are ENHRY and SYGVKD. The CDR3 consists of 13 residues. CDR3 loop: CAISEGTGVEQYF. CDR3 DNA sequence: TGTGCCATCAGTGAGGGGACAGGGGTCGAGCAGTACTTC.

This clone was found once. The V and J genes are TRBV11-2 and TRBJ2-4; D may be TRBD2 (5 bases). V was clipped by 7 bases and J by 0 bases, with 13 bases between them. Germline-derived CDR1 and CDR2 are SGHAT and FQNNGV. The CDR3 loop spans 15 amino acids. The CDR3 is CASNQPGGAKNIQYF. The CDR3 coding sequence is TGTGCCAGCAACCAACCCGGAGGAGCCAAAAACATTCAGTACTTC.

The chain combines TRBV7-2 with TRBJ1-2, with a weak D call TRBD1 (5 bases). The CDR3 is 15 amino acids. V was cut by 3 bases and J by 2 bases, with 13 bases left in between. From germline, CDR1 is SGHTA and CDR2 FQGNSA. The CDR3 reads CASSFIRGENYGYTF. CDR3 sequence (DNA): TGTGCCAGCAGCTTCATCCGGGGGGAAAACTATGGCTACACCTTC.